Below, one T cell receptor beta chain is given with its context. Its antigen is unknown. A junction end diverges from the germline sequence, so it may reflect a read error. This specimen's time point label, interpreted: about 28 days (+/-7) after the second vaccine dose. AZD1222 recipients whose second dose came at about 4 weeks and those whose second dose came at about 12 weeks were combined into one group, since spike-specific TCR depth and breadth did not differ between the two schedules. Vaccinee samples came from UK trials COV001 and COV002, including a single-blind randomized controlled phase 2/3 trial of AZD1222 (ChAdOx1 nCoV-19) in healthy adults. For TCRbeta chain sequencing, PBMC samples from trial participants were taken at day 0 and at day 28 after the second dose. The CDR3 regions of human TCRbeta chains were analyzed by immunosequencing. Per the original workflow: Repertoire TCRs were checked for matches against a reference library of SARS-CoV-2-specific TCRs that had been generated using the MIRA antigen-specificity platform. Breadth was defined as the fraction of unique TCRs that were SARS-CoV-2-associated, and depth was defined as the fraction of total T cells that were SARS-CoV-2-associated. Each spike-specific TCR was assigned to its reactive spike region and to a CD4 or CD8 class using the MIRA data. Log10-transformed breadth and depth values were compared by one-way ANOVA with Sidak's multiple comparisons tests. In TCRdb, the immuneACCESS table is reduced to in-frame sequences with V and J assigned. These tables do not hold every clone; where another copy was compared, an unresolved V gene accounts for under half, and the others remain unexplained. V, J and clone size derive from that table, while D and trimming were established from the DNA sequence. The sample profile shows about 160,000 clones; 85% to 90% of them were found once. Roughly 4% of the sample is held by the ten biggest clonotypes.

The sample comes from a study of T cell responses to AZD1222 COVID-19 vaccine (dated by TCRdb to about 2021). At the level of the whole study: A total of 233 trial participants underwent TCR sequencing, of whom roughly 210 had received two doses of AZD1222 and about 25 had received two doses of the MenACWY control vaccine. Trial participants were enrolled by age into subgroups of 18-55, 56-69 and 70-plus years, and about 150, 27 and 61 TCR-sequenced participants, respectively, were included in these subgroups. Overall results and qualifications from the work: In the small 56-69-year group, the increase in depth fell short of significance, most likely because of low power. The whole spike protein was spanned by vaccine-associated CD4 TCRs, and dominant responses were seen in regions 160-218 and 743-854. After two AZD1222 doses, spike-specific TCR breadth and depth were significantly higher than at day 0 and than in MenACWY recipients. Only five or six AZD1222 recipients were SARS-CoV-2 seropositive at baseline, limiting conclusions about previously exposed vaccinees. Participants were mostly white British, with more females than males. The authors suggested clonal diversity may have been underestimated. Because no day 14 peak-response samples were available, the repertoires could be characterized only after the peak T cell response. Epitopes outside the regions mutated in the B.1.351 and B.1.1.7 variants were reportedly recognized by nearly half of the unique spike-specific TCRs.

Spanning cysteine to phenylalanine, the CDR3 consists of 12 amino acids. Only CDR3 DNA remains: 36 bases, in frame from the first base. Per the germline V gene, MNHEY is the CDR1 and SVGAGI is the CDR2. This TCR derives from an adult who received the AZD1222 COVID-19 vaccine. The receptor chain draws on TRBV6-5 and TRBJ1-2, with TRBD1 as a weak D call on 6 bases. Sequenced here: peripheral blood, sampled 28 days after the second AZD1222 dose. The bases read TGTGCCAGCGGCTACAATGGGGGGCCAGGGGCCTTC. Its protein is CASGYNGGPGAF.